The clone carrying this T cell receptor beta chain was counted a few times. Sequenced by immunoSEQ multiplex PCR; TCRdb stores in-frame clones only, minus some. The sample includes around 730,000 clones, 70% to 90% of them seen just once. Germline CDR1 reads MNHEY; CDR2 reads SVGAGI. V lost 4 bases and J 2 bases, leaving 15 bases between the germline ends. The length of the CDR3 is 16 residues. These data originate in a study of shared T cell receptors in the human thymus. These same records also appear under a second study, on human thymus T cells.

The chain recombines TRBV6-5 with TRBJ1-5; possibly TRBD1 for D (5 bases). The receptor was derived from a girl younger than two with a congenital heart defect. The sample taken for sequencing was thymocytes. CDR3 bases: TGTGCCAGCAGTTTCGAGGACCCGGGGGGCAATCAGCCCCAGCATTTT. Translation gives CASSFEDPGGNQPQHF.